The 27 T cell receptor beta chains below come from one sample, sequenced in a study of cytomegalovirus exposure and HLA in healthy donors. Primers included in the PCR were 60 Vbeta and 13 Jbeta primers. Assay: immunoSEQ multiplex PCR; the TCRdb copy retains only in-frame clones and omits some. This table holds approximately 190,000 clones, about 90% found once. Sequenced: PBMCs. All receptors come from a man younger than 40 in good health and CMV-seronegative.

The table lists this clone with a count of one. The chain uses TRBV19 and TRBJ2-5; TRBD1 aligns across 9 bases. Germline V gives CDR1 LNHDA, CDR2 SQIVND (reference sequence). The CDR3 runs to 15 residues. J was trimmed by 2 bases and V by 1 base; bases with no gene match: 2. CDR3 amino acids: CASSIVGQGQETQYF. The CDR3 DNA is TGTGCCAGTAGTATAGTCGGACAGGGGCAAGAGACCCAGTACTTC.

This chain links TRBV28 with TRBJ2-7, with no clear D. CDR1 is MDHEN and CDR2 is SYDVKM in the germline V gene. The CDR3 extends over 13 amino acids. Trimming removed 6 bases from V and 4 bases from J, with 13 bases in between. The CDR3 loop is CASSRSSTYEQYF. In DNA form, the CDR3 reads TGTGCCAGCAGCCGATCCTCTACGTACGAGCAGTACTTC. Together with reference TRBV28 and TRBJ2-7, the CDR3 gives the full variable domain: DVKVTQSSRYLVKRTGEKVFLECVQDMDHENMFWYRQDPGLGLRLIYFSYDVKMKEKGDIPEGYSVSREKKERFSLILESASTNQTSMYLCASSRSSTYEQYFGPGTRLTVT.

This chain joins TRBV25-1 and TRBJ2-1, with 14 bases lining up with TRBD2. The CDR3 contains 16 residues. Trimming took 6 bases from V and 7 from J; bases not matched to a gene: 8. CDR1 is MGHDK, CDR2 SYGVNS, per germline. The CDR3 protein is CASRTPGTSGRNEQFF. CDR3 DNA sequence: TGTGCCAGCAGAACACCCGGGACTAGCGGGAGAAATGAGCAGTTCTTC.

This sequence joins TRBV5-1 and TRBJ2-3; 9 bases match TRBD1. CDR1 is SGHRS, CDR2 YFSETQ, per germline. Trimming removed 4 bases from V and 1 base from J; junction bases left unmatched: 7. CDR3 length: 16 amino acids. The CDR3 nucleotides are TGCGCCAGCAGCACTTGGACAGGGGCGGGCACAGATACGCAGTATTTT. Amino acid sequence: CASSTWTGAGTDTQYF.

The CDR3, as DNA: TGTGCCAGCAGCTTAGATAGTACTAGCGGAGCAAATCAGTTCTTC. It codes for CASSLDSTSGANQFF. The chain couples TRBV11-2 to TRBJ2-1; TRBD2 agrees at 8 bases. CDR1 and CDR2 (germline): SGHAT, FQNNGV. The CDR3 runs to 15 residues. The V gene end was trimmed by 0 bases and the J gene end by 13 bases; junction bases not matched to a gene: 11. Combining the CDR3 with reference TRBV11-2 and TRBJ2-1 gives the whole variable domain EAGVAQSPRYKIIEKRQSVAFWCNPISGHATLYWYQQILGQGPKLLIQFQNNGVVDDSQLPKDRFSAERLKGVDSTLKIQPAKLEDSAVYLCASSLDSTSGANQFFGPGTRLTVL.

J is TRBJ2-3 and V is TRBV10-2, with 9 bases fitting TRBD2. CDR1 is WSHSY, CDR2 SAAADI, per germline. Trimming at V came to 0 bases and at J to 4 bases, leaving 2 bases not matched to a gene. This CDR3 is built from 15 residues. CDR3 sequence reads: CASSESLAGSDTQYF. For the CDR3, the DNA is TGCGCCAGCAGTGAGTCGCTAGCGGGGTCAGATACGCAGTATTTT.

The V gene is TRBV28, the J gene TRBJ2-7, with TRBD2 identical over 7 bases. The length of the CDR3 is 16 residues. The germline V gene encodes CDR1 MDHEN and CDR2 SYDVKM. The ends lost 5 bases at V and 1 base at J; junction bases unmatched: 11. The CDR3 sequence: CASSPPLGRGSYEQYF. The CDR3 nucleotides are TGTGCCAGCAGTCCGCCGCTTGGGCGGGGGTCCTACGAGCAGTACTTC. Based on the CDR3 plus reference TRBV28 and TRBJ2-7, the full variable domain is DVKVTQSSRYLVKRTGEKVFLECVQDMDHENMFWYRQDPGLGLRLIYFSYDVKMKEKGDIPEGYSVSREKKERFSLILESASTNQTSMYLCASSPPLGRGSYEQYFGPGTRLTVT.

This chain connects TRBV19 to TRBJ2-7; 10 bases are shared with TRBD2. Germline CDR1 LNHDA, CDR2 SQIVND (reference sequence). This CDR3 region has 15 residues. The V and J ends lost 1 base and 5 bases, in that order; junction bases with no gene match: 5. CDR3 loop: CASSIAGTSVHEQYF. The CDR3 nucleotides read TGTGCCAGTAGTATAGCAGGGACTAGCGTGCACGAGCAGTACTTC.

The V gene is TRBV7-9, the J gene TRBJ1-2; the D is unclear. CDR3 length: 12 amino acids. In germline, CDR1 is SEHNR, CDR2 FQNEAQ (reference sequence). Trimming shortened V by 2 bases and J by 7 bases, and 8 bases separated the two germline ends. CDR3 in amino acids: CASSLNNPGYTF. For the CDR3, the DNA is TGTGCCAGCAGCTTAAACAACCCTGGCTACACCTTC.

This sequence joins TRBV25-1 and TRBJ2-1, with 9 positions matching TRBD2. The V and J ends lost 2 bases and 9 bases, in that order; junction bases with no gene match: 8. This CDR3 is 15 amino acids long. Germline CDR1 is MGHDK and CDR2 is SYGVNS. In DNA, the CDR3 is TGTGCCAGCAGTGAAGGAGCGGGGGGAGGGGTTGAGCAGTTCTTC. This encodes CASSEGAGGGVEQFF.

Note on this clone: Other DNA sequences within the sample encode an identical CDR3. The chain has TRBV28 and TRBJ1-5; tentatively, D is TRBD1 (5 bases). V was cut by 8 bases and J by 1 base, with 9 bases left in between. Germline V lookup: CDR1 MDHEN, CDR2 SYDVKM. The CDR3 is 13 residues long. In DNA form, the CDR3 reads TGTGCCAGCCGCAGGGTAAGCAATCAGCCCCAGCATTTT. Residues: CASRRVSNQPQHF.

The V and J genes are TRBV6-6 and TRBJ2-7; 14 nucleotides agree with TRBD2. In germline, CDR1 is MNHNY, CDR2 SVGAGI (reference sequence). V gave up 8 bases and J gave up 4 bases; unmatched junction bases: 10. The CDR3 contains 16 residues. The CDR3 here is CASAHPRTSGGYEQYF. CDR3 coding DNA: TGTGCCAGCGCCCACCCCCGGACTAGCGGGGGGTACGAGCAGTACTTC.

The CDR3 DNA follows: TGTGCCAGTAGTGCCAGGGTCTTCTACGAGCAGTACTTC. Translated: CASSARVFYEQYF. The V gene is TRBV19, the J gene TRBJ2-5, with D possibly TRBD1 on 5 matching bases. The DNA matches TRBJ2-7 better at its end, which makes the J call doubtful. CDR1 is LNHDA and CDR2 is SQIVND in the germline V gene (reference sequence). This CDR3 region has 13 residues.

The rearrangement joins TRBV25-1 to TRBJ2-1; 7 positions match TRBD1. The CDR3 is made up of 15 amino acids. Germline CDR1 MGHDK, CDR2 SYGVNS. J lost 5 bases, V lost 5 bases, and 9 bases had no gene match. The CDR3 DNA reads TGTGCCAGCAGTACAGGGGTGACCGATGACAATGAGCAGTTCTTC. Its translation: CASSTGVTDDNEQFF.

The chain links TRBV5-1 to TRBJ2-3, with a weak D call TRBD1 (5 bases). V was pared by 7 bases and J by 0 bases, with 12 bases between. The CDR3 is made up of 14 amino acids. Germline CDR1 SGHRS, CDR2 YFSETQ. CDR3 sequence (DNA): TGCGCCAGCCCCCGACAGTTTAGCACAGATACGCAGTATTTT. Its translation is CASPRQFSTDTQYF.

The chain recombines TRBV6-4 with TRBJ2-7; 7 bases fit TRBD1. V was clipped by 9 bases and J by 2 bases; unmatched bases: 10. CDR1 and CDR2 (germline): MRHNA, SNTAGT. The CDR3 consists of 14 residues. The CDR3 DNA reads TGTGCCAGTATCTCCGGGACAGAACCCTACGAGCAGTACTTC. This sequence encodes CASISGTEPYEQYF.

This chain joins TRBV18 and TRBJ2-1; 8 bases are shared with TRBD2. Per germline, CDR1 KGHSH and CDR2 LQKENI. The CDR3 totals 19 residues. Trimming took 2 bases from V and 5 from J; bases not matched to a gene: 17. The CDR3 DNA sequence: TGTGCCAGCTCACCAGTTGATCTAGCGGGCCTCATACAAAACAATGAGCAGTTCTTC. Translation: CASSPVDLAGLIQNNEQFF.

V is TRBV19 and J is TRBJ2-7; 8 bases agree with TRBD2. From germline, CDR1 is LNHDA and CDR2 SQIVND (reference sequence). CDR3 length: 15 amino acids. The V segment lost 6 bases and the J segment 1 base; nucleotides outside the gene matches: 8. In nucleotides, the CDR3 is TGTGCCAGTAGCGGGGGGGCATCCTCGTCCTACGAGCAGTACTTC. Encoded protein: CASSGGASSSYEQYF.

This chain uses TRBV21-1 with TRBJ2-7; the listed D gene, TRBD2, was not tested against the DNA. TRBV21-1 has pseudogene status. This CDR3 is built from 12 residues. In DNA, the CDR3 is TGTGCCAGCAGCAAATCCCTCTACGAGCAGTACTTC. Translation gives CASSKSLYEQYF.

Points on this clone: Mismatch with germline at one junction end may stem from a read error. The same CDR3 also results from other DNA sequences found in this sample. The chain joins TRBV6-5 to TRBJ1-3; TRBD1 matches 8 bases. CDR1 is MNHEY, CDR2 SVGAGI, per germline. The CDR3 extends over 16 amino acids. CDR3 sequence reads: CASSYSRTGSGNTIYF. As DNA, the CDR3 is TGCGCCAGCAGTTACAGCCGGACAGGGTCTGGAAACACCATATATTTT.

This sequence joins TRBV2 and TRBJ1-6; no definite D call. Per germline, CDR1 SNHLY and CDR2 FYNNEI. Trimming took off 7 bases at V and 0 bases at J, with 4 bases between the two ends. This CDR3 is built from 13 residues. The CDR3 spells CASIGSYNSPLHF. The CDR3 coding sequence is TGTGCCAGCATCGGCTCCTATAATTCACCCCTCCACTTT. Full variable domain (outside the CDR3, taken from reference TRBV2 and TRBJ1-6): EPEVTQTPSHQVTQMGQEVILRCVPISNHLYFYWYRQILGQKVEFLVSFYNNEISEKSEIFDDQFSVERPDGSNFTLKIRSTKLEDSAMYFCASIGSYNSPLHFGNGTRLTVT.

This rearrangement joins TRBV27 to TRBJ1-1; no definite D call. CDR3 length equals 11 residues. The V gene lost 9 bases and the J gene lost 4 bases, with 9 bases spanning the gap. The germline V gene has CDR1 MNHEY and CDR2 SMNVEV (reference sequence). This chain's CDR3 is CASLGGTEAFF. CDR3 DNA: TGTGCCAGTCTGGGAGGCACTGAAGCTTTCTTT.

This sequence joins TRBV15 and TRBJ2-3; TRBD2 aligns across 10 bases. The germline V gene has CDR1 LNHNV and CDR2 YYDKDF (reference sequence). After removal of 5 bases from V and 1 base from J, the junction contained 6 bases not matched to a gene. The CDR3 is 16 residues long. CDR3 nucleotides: TGTGCCACCAGCGGCGGACTAGCGGCCCGCACAGATACGCAGTATTTT. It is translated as CATSGGLAARTDTQYF.

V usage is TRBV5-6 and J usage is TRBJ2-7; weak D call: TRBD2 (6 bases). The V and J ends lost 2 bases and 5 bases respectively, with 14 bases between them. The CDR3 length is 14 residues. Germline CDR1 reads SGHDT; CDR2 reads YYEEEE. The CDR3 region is CASSFGGRGDEQYF. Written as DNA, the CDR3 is TGTGCCAGCAGCTTTGGAGGGAGAGGGGACGAGCAGTACTTC.

CDR3 DNA sequence: TGTGCCAGCAGCCCCTTCCCGCGGGGTGGATCAGATACGCAGTATTTT. It translates to CASSPFPRGGSDTQYF. This sequence joins TRBV7-2 and TRBJ2-3; the D gene is possibly TRBD2 (6 bases). In germline, CDR1 is SGHTA, CDR2 FQGNSA. V was shortened by 5 bases and J by 4 bases, with 19 bases between the two germline ends. This CDR3 spans 16 amino acids.

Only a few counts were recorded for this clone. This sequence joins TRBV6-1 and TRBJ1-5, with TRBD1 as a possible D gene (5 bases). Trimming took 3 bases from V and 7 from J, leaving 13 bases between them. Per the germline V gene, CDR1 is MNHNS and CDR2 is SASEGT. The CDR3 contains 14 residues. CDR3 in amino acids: CASSEGGGGQPQHF. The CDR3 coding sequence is TGTGCCAGCAGTGAGGGGGGGGGTGGCCAGCCCCAGCATTTT.

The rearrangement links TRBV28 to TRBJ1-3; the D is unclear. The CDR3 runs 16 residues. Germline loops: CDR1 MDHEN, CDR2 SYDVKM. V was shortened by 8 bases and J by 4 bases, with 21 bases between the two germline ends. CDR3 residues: CASARRIGGVGNTIYF. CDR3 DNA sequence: TGTGCCAGCGCGAGAAGAATCGGAGGAGTAGGAAACACCATATATTTT.